The 26 T cell receptor beta chains presented below share a single source sample, sequenced in a study of T-cell reconstitution after alpha-beta-depleted transplantation in children. Unique molecular identifiers were incorporated when the TCRbeta library was constructed. In TCRdb, the PCR reads were re-called with MiXCR into one record per CDR3 protein. The repertoire has around 6,700 distinct CDR3 sequences, 16% of them found once; the top ten carry about 14%. The sequenced sample was PBMCs, obtained before TCRalphabeta/CD19-depleted stem cell transplant. These receptor sequences come from a boy aged 2 to 10 with acute lymphoblastic leukemia, due to receive a stem cell transplant.

This clonotype is medium-sized (0.01 to 0.1%). This chain links TRBV5-5 with TRBJ1-5; D is perhaps TRBD1 (6 bases). The V end was cut by 4 bases, the J end by 3 bases, with 14 bases between. The CDR3 consists of 15 residues. Germline CDR1 and CDR2: SGHKS and YYEKEE (reference sequence). The CDR3 loop is CASSQWYRDNQPQHF. Here the CDR3 DNA reads TGTGCCAGCAGCCAATGGTACAGGGACAATCAGCCCCAGCATTTT.

Ten or more counts support this clonotype. V and J are TRBV12-3 or TRBV12-4 and TRBJ2-3; TRBD1 matches 9 bases. This CDR3 region has 16 residues. The trim removed 4 bases at V and 0 bases at J, leaving 5 bases unmatched. As DNA, the CDR3 is TGTGCCAGCAGTTCACAGGGGGCCGTAAGCACAGATACGCAGTATTTT. This sequence encodes CASSSQGAVSTDTQYF.

V is TRBV6-4 and J is TRBJ2-2; 7 bases agree with TRBD1. The ends lost 7 bases at V and 5 bases at J; junction bases unmatched: 4. From germline, CDR1 is MRHNA and CDR2 SNTAGT. CDR3 length: 13 residues. The CDR3 loop is CASKGADTGELFF. The CDR3 nucleotides are TGTGCCAGCAAGGGGGCTGATACCGGGGAGCTGTTTTTT.

This clonotype was seen only a few times. The chain couples TRBV5-5 to TRBJ1-2, with D possibly matching TRBD1 (5 bases). The CDR3 covers 13 residues. The germline V gene has CDR1 SGHKS and CDR2 YYEKEE (reference sequence). V was cut by 6 bases and J by 8 bases, with 17 bases left in between. Here the CDR3 reads CASTSGQGNGYTF. The CDR3 nucleotides read TGTGCCAGCACCTCGGGGCAGGGAAACGGCTACACCTTC.

The chain joins TRBV12-3 or TRBV12-4 to TRBJ2-7, with a tentative D call TRBD2 (5 bases). The V gene lost 5 bases and the J gene lost 5 bases, with 13 bases spanning the gap. This CDR3 has 13 amino acids. DNA for the CDR3: TGTGCCAGCAGTCCCTCCCCCGGGGACGAGCAGTACTTC. It codes for CASSPSPGDEQYF.

This clonotype is labeled medium-sized. V usage is TRBV12-3 or TRBV12-4 and J usage is TRBJ2-5; tentative D call: TRBD1 (5 bases). This CDR3 spans 15 amino acids. V dropped 4 bases and J dropped 4 bases, with 16 bases sitting between them. This CDR3 is CASSSLQGRGETQYF. The CDR3, as DNA: TGTGCCAGCAGTTCACTTCAGGGAAGGGGAGAGACCCAGTACTTC.

In its sample, this clonotype is medium-sized. The chain has TRBV12-3 or TRBV12-4 and TRBJ2-3; no clear D gene. There are 16 residues in the CDR3. V lost 5 bases, J lost 0 bases, and 15 bases lay in between. CDR3 amino acids: CASSQTTRISTDTQYF. The CDR3 DNA follows: TGTGCCAGCAGTCAAACGACCCGGATCAGCACAGATACGCAGTATTTT.

This clonotype was seen a few times. The CDR3 spells CSARAGKGEKLFF. The CDR3 region has the DNA TGCAGTGCTAGAGCGGGGAAGGGTGAAAAACTGTTTTTT. V usage is TRBV20-1 and J usage is TRBJ1-4; D unclear. V was trimmed by 1 base and J by 7 bases, leaving 10 bases between them. CDR1 DFQATT and CDR2 SNEGSKA come from the germline V gene (reference sequence). The length of the CDR3 is 13 residues.

This chain links TRBV28 with TRBJ2-5, with no clear D. Germline V gene sequence: CDR1 MDHEN, CDR2 SYDVKM. The CDR3 spans 15 residues. The V end was cut by 0 bases, the J end by 2 bases, with 10 bases between. The CDR3 DNA reads TGTGCCAGCAGTTTATGGGGAAGTAAGCAAGAGACCCAGTACTTC. This encodes CASSLWGSKQETQYF.

This clonotype rates as medium-sized (0.01 to 0.1%). This sequence joins TRBV12-3 or TRBV12-4 and TRBJ1-3, with no clear D. With 3 bases removed from V and 0 bases from J, the gap between germline ends came to 15 bases. The CDR3 totals 17 residues. CDR3: CASSLVVRGSSGNTIYF. The CDR3 coding sequence is TGTGCCAGCAGTTTGGTGGTCCGGGGAAGCTCTGGAAACACCATATATTTT.

The genes are TRBV7-8 and TRBJ2-7; D call uncertain. CDR1 is SGHVS, CDR2 FQNEAQ, per germline. There are 12 residues in the CDR3. V lost 2 bases and J lost 3, with 5 bases in between. CDR3 bases: TGTGCCAGCAGCTTACTAATCTACGAGCAGTACTTC. Protein sequence: CASSLLIYEQYF.

In its sample, this clonotype is medium-sized. This rearrangement joins TRBV20-1 to TRBJ2-4, with 10 bases aligning to TRBD1. The germline CDR1 and CDR2 sequences are DFQATT and SNEGSKA (reference sequence). The CDR3 runs to 14 residues. Trimming took 0 bases from V and 7 from J; bases not matched to a gene: 3. The CDR3 spells CSARERTGGNIQYF. CDR3 DNA: TGCAGTGCTAGAGAGAGGACAGGGGGGAACATTCAGTACTTC.

The chain employs TRBV7-2 and TRBJ2-1; D uncertain. This CDR3 comprises 15 residues. CDR1 is SGHTA, CDR2 FQGNSA, per germline. V was shortened by 1 base and J by 0 bases, with 7 bases between the two germline ends. The CDR3 loop reads CASSLGGYSYNEQFF. The CDR3 nucleotides are TGTGCCAGCAGCTTAGGGGGTTACTCCTACAATGAGCAGTTCTTC.

The sample holds many counts of this clonotype. The genes are TRBV20-1 and TRBJ1-5, with D tentatively TRBD1 (6 bases). Germline CDR1 is DFQATT and CDR2 is SNEGSKA (reference sequence). The CDR3 is 15 amino acids. V was trimmed by 5 bases and J by 1 base, leaving 15 bases between them. The DNA of the CDR3 is TGCAGTGCTCATCCAACAGGGTTAAGCAATCAGCCCCAGCATTTT. This translates into CSAHPTGLSNQPQHF.

V and J are TRBV6-5 and TRBJ2-2, with TRBD2 as a possible D gene (6 bases). V dropped 0 bases and J dropped 5 bases, with 10 bases sitting between them. The CDR3 totals 15 residues. Germline V gene lookup returns CDR1 MNHEY and CDR2 SVGAGI. The CDR3 DNA is TGTGCCAGCAGTTACTCGGGAGGCCGAACCGGGGAGCTGTTTTTT. The encoded protein is CASSYSGGRTGELFF.

This clonotype was seen many times. V gene TRBV7-9 combines with J gene TRBJ2-7; D could derive from TRBD1 or TRBD2 (5 bases each). The CDR3 is 15 residues long. V lost 1 base, J lost 1 base, and 11 bases lay in between. CDR1 is SEHNR, CDR2 FQNEAQ, per germline (reference sequence). CDR3 nucleotides: TGTGCCAGCAGCTTAGAGGGACGCCGTTCCTACGAGCAGTACTTC. Encoded protein: CASSLEGRRSYEQYF. Full variable domain (outside the CDR3, taken from reference TRBV7-9 and TRBJ2-7): DTGVSQNPRHKITKRGQNVTFRCDPISEHNRLYWYRQTLGQGPEFLTYFQNEAQLEKSRLLSDRFSAERPKGSFSTLEIQRTEQGDSAMYLCASSLEGRRSYEQYFGPGTRLTVT.

Relative to its sample, this clonotype is medium-sized. The chain couples TRBV4-1 to TRBJ2-7; D remains unclear. The CDR3 is 14 amino acids. The ends were cut back, 4 bases at V and 4 bases at J, with 14 bases in the middle. CDR1 is MGHRA, CDR2 YSYEKL, per germline. This chain's CDR3 is CASSRNDLAYEQYF. CDR3 sequence (DNA): TGCGCCAGCAGCCGAAACGATCTGGCTTACGAGCAGTACTTC.

A word on this clonotype: A read error is possible here, since a much larger clone lies one base away. In DNA form, the CDR3 reads TGTGCCAGCAGCTTAGATAGCACCACCGGGGAGCTGTTTTTT. Protein sequence: CASSLDSTTGELFF. This chain uses TRBV7-8 with TRBJ2-2; D is undetermined. V shed 1 base and J shed 4 bases, with 7 bases lying between them. The CDR3 runs 14 residues. Germline V gene sequence: CDR1 SGHVS, CDR2 FQNEAQ.

This clonotype is labeled medium-sized (0.01 to 0.1%). The chain's CDR3 is CSAKALAVTDTQYF. CDR3 nucleotide sequence: TGCAGTGCGAAAGCACTAGCGGTCACAGATACGCAGTATTTT. The chain carries TRBV20-1 and TRBJ2-3, with 8 bases that match TRBD2. CDR1 DFQATT and CDR2 SNEGSKA come from the germline V gene (reference sequence). The CDR3 extends over 14 amino acids. The trim removed 6 bases at V and 2 bases at J, leaving 7 bases unmatched.

In its sample, this clonotype was seen many times. The chain uses TRBV29-1 and TRBJ2-7; D is undetermined. Trimming left V 4 bases short and J 3 bases short, with 4 bases between. This CDR3 comprises 10 residues. The germline gives CDR1 SQVTM, CDR2 ANQGSEA. CDR3 sequence (DNA): TGCAGCGTTGGGGTCTACGAGCAGTACTTC. Protein sequence: CSVGVYEQYF.

By sample fraction, this clonotype is medium-sized. This sequence joins TRBV4-3 and TRBJ2-7, with 9 bases fitting TRBD1. After removal of 4 bases from V and 3 bases from J, the junction contained 4 bases not matched to a gene. The length of the CDR3 is 14 residues. Germline V gene lookup returns CDR1 LGHNA and CDR2 YSLEER. The CDR3 DNA reads as TGCGCCAGCAGCCCGGGGACAGGGAGCTACGAGCAGTACTTC. Protein product: CASSPGTGSYEQYF.

This clonotype appeared a single time. The rearrangement links TRBV3-1 to TRBJ2-1; D gene uncertain. CDR1 and CDR2 (germline): LGHDT, YNNKEL (reference sequence). This CDR3 is built from 13 residues. Deletions cut 4 bases from V and 3 bases from J, with 7 bases between. DNA of the CDR3: TGTGCCAGCAGCCGTGGCTTCTACAATGAGCAGTTCTTC. Residues: CASSRGFYNEQFF.

This clonotype has a count of ten or more. J is TRBJ2-6 and V is TRBV10-1; possibly TRBD1 for D (5 bases). V shed 7 bases and J shed 0 bases, with 13 bases lying between them. The germline V gene has CDR1 WNHNN and CDR2 SYGVQD (reference sequence). CDR3 length equals 16 residues. The CDR3 region is CASIRVPRSGANVLTF. CDR3 nucleotide sequence: TGCGCCAGCATCAGGGTACCGCGCTCTGGGGCCAACGTCCTGACTTTC.

In this sample, this clonotype turned up many times. V is TRBV3-1 and J is TRBJ2-5; 8 bases line up with TRBD2. The V gene's germline CDR1 is LGHDT and CDR2 YNNKEL (reference sequence). The CDR3 is 21 amino acids. Trimming cost V 5 bases and J 4 bases; bases outside gene matches: 27. The CDR3: CASSSRPLTGGGLRRAETQYF. The CDR3 DNA reads as TGTGCCAGCAGCAGCCGCCCACTAACTGGCGGGGGGCTAAGGCGAGCAGAGACCCAGTACTTC.

Judged by abundance, this clonotype is medium-sized (0.01 to 0.1%). The gene calls are TRBV5-1 and TRBJ2-5, with 7 bases that match TRBD2. This CDR3 has 16 residues. The V gene's germline CDR1 is SGHRS and CDR2 YFSETQ. J lost 5 bases, V lost 4 bases, and 14 bases had no gene match. CDR3 protein: CASSLIGGGSLETQYF. The CDR3 nucleotides are TGCGCCAGCAGCCTCATAGGCGGGGGTTCTCTGGAGACCCAGTACTTC.

The rearrangement links TRBV5-2 to TRBJ2-3; TRBD1 is the table's D call, not checked against the DNA. TRBV5-2 represents a pseudogene. The CDR3 is 15 residues long. The CDR3 here is CAMGVRGPGTDTQYF. For the CDR3, the DNA is TGTGCCATGGGCGTCAGGGGGCCAGGCACAGATACGCAGTATTTT.